This T cell receptor beta chain derives from a study of CD8+CD57+ T cells in acquired aplastic anemia (dated by TCRdb to the late 2010s). The study in broad terms: DNA extracted from sorted CD4+ and CD8+ cells had a mean of approximately 3 ug, with a range of about 0.18 to 27.4 ug. CD8+CD57+ expansion was defined as frequency above the mean frequency observed in healthy subjects. General study outcomes and caveats: Patients and healthy controls showed no significant difference in CD8+ Simpson's diversity (P=0.060). Twenty-nine CD8+ CDR3 sequences were found in both patients and controls but appeared to be highly expressed in patients and within the immunodominant clones of the patients.

Concerning this clonotype: The antigen it binds to is not known. The CDR3 does not end in the conserved phenylalanine or tryptophan, so this is likely a read error. No DNA is shown, since the ends of the CDR3 on it are uncertain; the CDR3 is the one TCRdb lists.

Genomic DNA served as template for TCR beta VDJ combination and CDR3 sequence profiling. TCR repertoire sequencing was run on an Illumina HiSeq 2000. The paper's data handling went like this. TRBV/TRBJ rearrangement plots, CDR3 size and DJ length profiles, and Simpson's diversity index were used to assess repertoires. The immunodominant clone was defined as the most abundant DNA sequence in deep sequencing data. CDR3 amino acid sequences were screened for sharing across subjects and compared with published repertoires and the VDJdb database. The raw public data were reprocessed by TCRdb itself: fastp quality trimming at Q25, MiXCR clonotype calling, in-frame beta chains only. Each record represents a unique CDR3 protein, reported with the most common genes and DNA among its rows. The V and J calls were determined by TCRdb, not by the authors. The sample has hundreds of thousands of distinct CDR3 sequences on record, around 82% of them singletons. The ten largest clones add up to about 41% of the sample.

Patients chosen for sequencing had shown expansion of CD8+CD57+ cells by flow cytometry. Every patient had a diagnosis of severe acquired aplastic anemia based on International Study of Aplastic Anemia and Agranulocytosis and Camitta criteria. At the time blood was sampled, none of the patients had received any therapy. The study deep-sequenced TCR repertoires of sorted CD4+ and CD8+ blood T cells from severe aplastic anemia patients and healthy subjects. In the USA, patient enrollment took place under clinicaltrials.gov protocols 00001620, 01623167, 00001397, 00071045, 00081523 and 00961064. Ficoll-Paque density gradient centrifugation was used to isolate peripheral blood mononuclear cells. Before DNA extraction, CD4+ and CD8+ T cells were sorted with FACS or magnetic beads. The sequence derives from a human donor with aplastic anemia. Sample: sorted CD4+, CD8+, or CD8+CD57+ T cells (not recorded which) from PBMCs.

For the CDR3, the sequence is CASSELEPLLHEQYFC. The receptor chain draws on TRBV2 and TRBJ2-1; the D call in the table, TRBD1, was not verified against the DNA. Sequences SNHLY (CDR1) and FYNNEI (CDR2) are obtained from the germline V gene. The CDR3 comprises 16 residues, both ends counted.